The TCR beta chain under discussion was sequenced for a study of CD8+CD57+ T cells in acquired aplastic anemia. Study background: Quantities of DNA derived from sorted CD4+ and CD8+ cells averaged around 3 ug.

Trimming pared 5 bases from V and 3 bases from J, leaving 11 bases between. Germline V gene lookup returns CDR1 KGHDR and CDR2 SFDVKD. This CDR3 spans 14 amino acids. The study profiled TCR beta VDJ and CDR3 using genomic DNA as template. TCRdb reprocessed the reads with MiXCR, giving one entry per CDR3 protein. The sample consists of fewer than 200,000 distinct CDR3 sequences, around 48% of them appearing once. The patients chosen for sequencing had shown expansion of CD8+CD57+ cells (detected by flow cytometry). Receipt of therapy had not occurred in any patient by the time of blood sampling. As to this clonotype: What it recognizes is unknown.

The study, taken as a whole, reports: The study identified twenty-nine CD8+ CDR3 sequences shared by patients and controls.

This sequence originates from a human donor with aplastic anemia. J is TRBJ2-3 and V is TRBV24-1; maybe TRBD2 (5 bases). Sequencing used sorted CD4+, CD8+, or CD8+CD57+ T cells (not recorded which) from PBMCs. The CDR3 DNA reads TGTGCCACCAGTGTCACGGGAAAAACAGATACGCAGTATTTT. Its translation: CATSVTGKTDTQYF.